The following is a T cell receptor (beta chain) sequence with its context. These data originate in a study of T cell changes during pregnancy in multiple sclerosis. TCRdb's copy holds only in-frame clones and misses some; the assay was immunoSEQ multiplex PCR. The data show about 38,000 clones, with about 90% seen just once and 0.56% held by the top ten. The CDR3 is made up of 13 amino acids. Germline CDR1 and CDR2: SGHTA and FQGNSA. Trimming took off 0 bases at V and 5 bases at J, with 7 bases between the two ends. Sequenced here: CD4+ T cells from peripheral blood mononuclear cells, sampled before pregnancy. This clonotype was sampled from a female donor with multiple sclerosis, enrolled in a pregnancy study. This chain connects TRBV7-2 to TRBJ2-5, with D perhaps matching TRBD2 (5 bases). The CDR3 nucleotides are TGTGCCAGCAGCTTAGCCGGGGTGGAGACCCAGTACTTC. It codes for CASSLAGVETQYF. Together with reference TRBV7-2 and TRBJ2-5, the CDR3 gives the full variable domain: GAGVSQSPSNKVTEKGKDVELRCDPISGHTALYWYRQSLGQGLEFLIYFQGNSAPDKSGLPSDRFSAERTGGSVSTLTIQRTQQEDSAVYLCASSLAGVETQYFGPGTRLLVL.